This entry describes one TCR beta chain. A read error may be the cause here, since a much bigger clone is one base away. Per the original data handling: Sampled TCR counts reached a median of roughly 100,000 per sample, with values ranging from roughly 23,224 to 690,600. TCRdb called the RACE reads again in MiXCR, with one record for every CDR3 protein. The V and J calls and clone size are TCRdb's, not the authors'. The sample carries some 80,000 distinct CDR3 sequences, roughly a tenth recorded once. The sample belongs to a study of human T cells and chemical hapten exposure. Germline CDR1 KGHSH, CDR2 LQKENI. The CDR3 extends over 15 amino acids. The time point here: patch test 2, 6 weeks after DPC sensitization. The treatment here: therapeutic diphenylcyclopropenone sensitization with weekly scalp DPC. Only after blood had been drawn was each patch test applied.

The J gene is TRBJ1-1, the V gene TRBV18; TRBD1 is a possible D gene (5 bases). Sequencing was performed on whole blood, taken in connection with sensitization to the hapten diphenylcyclopropenone (DPC). The origin of this receptor is a woman in her twenties or thirties with alopecia areata. Some clones in this sample may be carry-over from other donors' samples. In DNA form, the CDR3 reads TGTGTCAGCTCACCATCGCGGGGCGGCGGCACTGAAGCTTTCTTT. This sequence encodes CVSSPSRGGGTEAFF.